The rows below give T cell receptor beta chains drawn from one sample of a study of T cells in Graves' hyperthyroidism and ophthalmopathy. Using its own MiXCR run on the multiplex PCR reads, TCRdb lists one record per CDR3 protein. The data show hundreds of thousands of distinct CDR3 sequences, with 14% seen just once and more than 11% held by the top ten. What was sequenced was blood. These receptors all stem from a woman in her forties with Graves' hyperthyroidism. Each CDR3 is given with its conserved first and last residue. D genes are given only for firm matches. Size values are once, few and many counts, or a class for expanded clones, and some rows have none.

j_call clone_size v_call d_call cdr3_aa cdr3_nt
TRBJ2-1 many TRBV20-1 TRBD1 CSASGQGMVNEQFF TGCAGTGCTAGTGGACAGGGGATGGTCAATGAGCAGTTCTTC
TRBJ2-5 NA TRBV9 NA CASSVARIGDETQYF TGTGCCAGCAGCGTAGCCCGGATCGGAGATGAGACCCAGTACTTC
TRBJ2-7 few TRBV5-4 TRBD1 CASSPWTGGFYEQYF TGTGCCAGCAGCCCCTGGACAGGAGGTTTCTACGAGCAGTACTTC
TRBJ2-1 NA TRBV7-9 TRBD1 CASTGGGNEQFF TGTGCCAGTACAGGGGGCGGCAATGAGCAGTTCTTC
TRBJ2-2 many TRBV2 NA CASHAVGGRGELFF TGTGCCAGCCACGCGGTCGGGGGGCGTGGGGAGCTGTTTTTT
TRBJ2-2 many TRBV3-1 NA CASSQSGLRTFTGELFF TGTGCCAGCAGCCAATCAGGACTCCGGACATTCACCGGGGAGCTGTTTTTT
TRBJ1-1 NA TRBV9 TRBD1 CASSARQGTAAEAFF TGTGCCAGCAGCGCAAGACAGGGAACGGCGGCTGAAGCTTTCTTT
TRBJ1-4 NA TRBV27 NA CASSPRPLATNEKLFF TGTGCCAGCAGTCCTCGCCCACTTGCAACTAATGAAAAACTGTTTTTT
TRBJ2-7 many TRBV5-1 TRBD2 CASSSLTSGSSYEQYF TGCGCCAGCAGCTCCTTGACTAGCGGGAGCTCCTACGAGCAGTACTTC
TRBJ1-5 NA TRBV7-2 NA CASSPDGVNQPQHF TGTGCCAGCAGCCCGGACGGAGTTAATCAGCCCCAGCATTTT
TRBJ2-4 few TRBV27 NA CASSRQGGSKYF TGTGCCAGCAGTCGACAGGGCGGGAGTAAGTACTTC
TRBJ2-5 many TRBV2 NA CASSERGFGSETQYF TGTGCCAGCAGTGAGAGGGGTTTTGGGTCAGAGACCCAGTACTTC
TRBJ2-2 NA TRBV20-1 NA CSAPGQGYTGELFF TGCAGTGCTCCCGGCCAAGGTTACACCGGGGAGCTGTTTTTT
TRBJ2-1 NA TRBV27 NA CASGVTALYNEQFF TGTGCCAGCGGTGTAACAGCGCTCTACAATGAGCAGTTCTTC
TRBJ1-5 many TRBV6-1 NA CASIRESNQPQHF TGTGCCAGCATACGGGAAAGCAATCAGCCCCAGCATTTT
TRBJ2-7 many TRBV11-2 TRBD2 CASSLGLADLPPYEQYF TGTGCCAGCAGCTTAGGACTAGCGGACCTACCCCCCTACGAGCAGTACTTC
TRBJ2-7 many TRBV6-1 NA CASKLAPRAPRDEQYF TGTGCCAGCAAATTGGCGCCCCGGGCGCCTCGCGACGAGCAGTACTTC
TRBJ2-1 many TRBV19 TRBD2 CASSTLAGSNEQFF TGTGCCAGTAGTACCCTAGCGGGGAGCAATGAGCAGTTCTTC
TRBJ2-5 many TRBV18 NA CASSPLRETQYF TGTGCCAGCTCACCACTCAGAGAGACCCAGTACTTC
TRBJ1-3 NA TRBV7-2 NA CASSLYSNSGNTIYF TGTGCCAGCAGCTTATACTCAAACTCTGGAAACACCATATATTTT
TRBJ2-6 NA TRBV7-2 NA CASSLSPAISGANVLTF TGTGCCAGCAGTTTGTCCCCAGCCATCTCTGGGGCCAACGTCCTGACTTTC
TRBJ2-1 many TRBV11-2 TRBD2 CASSLAGLALDEQFF TGTGCCAGCAGCTTGGCCGGACTAGCGTTGGATGAGCAGTTCTTC